These T cell receptor beta chains were read from a single sample in a study of blood T cell repertoires in COVID-19. The table came from immunoSEQ multiplex PCR; TCRdb's copy has only in-frame clones and leaves some out. The sample lists about 150,000 clones; just over 90% were seen once. Sequencing used peripheral blood. The receptors stem from a young man with COVID-19, enrolled during active disease. Both conserved end residues are part of each CDR3. The order of the fields is D gene, V gene, J gene, clone size, CDR3 DNA, CDR3 protein. A D gene is named only where the DNA matches it firmly. The size field is filled for only some rows; it gives once, few, many or a size class.

D gene: .
V gene: TRBV7-7
J gene: TRBJ2-2
clone size: .
CDR3 DNA: TGTGCTAGCAGCCCCGGACTTAACACCGGGGAGCTGTTTTTT
CDR3 protein: CASSPGLNTGELFF

D gene: .
V gene: TRBV4-3
J gene: TRBJ2-1
clone size: .
CDR3 DNA: TGCGCCAGCAGCCACCTGACCCAGGGTAGGGTTGGGGAGCAGTTCTTC
CDR3 protein: CASSHLTQGRVGEQFF

D gene: TRBD1
V gene: TRBV14
J gene: TRBJ2-1
clone size: .
CDR3 DNA: TGTGCCAGCAGCCACGCCGGGACAGGGATCGTTAATGAGCAGTTCTTC
CDR3 protein: CASSHAGTGIVNEQFF

D gene: TRBD1
V gene: TRBV4-2
J gene: TRBJ2-7
clone size: .
CDR3 DNA: TGTGCCAGCAGCCAAGCGGCCGGGACAGACGAGCAGTACTTC
CDR3 protein: CASSQAAGTDEQYF

D gene: TRBD1
V gene: TRBV7-3
J gene: TRBJ2-7
clone size: .
CDR3 DNA: TGTGCCAGCAGCACCACAGGGGGCCTGAACGAGCAGTACTTC
CDR3 protein: CASSTTGGLNEQYF

D gene: .
V gene: TRBV21-1
J gene: TRBJ2-1
clone size: once
CDR3 DNA: TGTGCCAGCAGCAAAGAAACTAGCGGGAGGCTATACAATGAGCAGTTCTTC
CDR3 protein: CASSKETSGRLYNEQFF

D gene: TRBD2
V gene: TRBV6-2/TRBV6-3
J gene: TRBJ2-1
clone size: .
CDR3 DNA: TGTGCCAGCAGGCCTCTAGCGGGAGTCCGGGATGAGCAGTTCTTC
CDR3 protein: CASRPLAGVRDEQFF

D gene: TRBD1
V gene: TRBV9
J gene: TRBJ2-7
clone size: .
CDR3 DNA: TGTGCCAGCAGCGTAGACCCGACAGGGAGCATCCACGAGCAGTACTTC
CDR3 protein: CASSVDPTGSIHEQYF

D gene: .
V gene: TRBV27
J gene: TRBJ2-7
clone size: .
CDR3 DNA: TGTGCCAGCAGTTTCGGCTCGGGAGAGAACTACGAGCAGTACTTC
CDR3 protein: CASSFGSGENYEQYF

D gene: .
V gene: TRBV6-2/TRBV6-3
J gene: TRBJ2-4
clone size: .
CDR3 DNA: TGTGCCAGCAGTTTCCTCGGCATTCAGTACTTC
CDR3 protein: CASSFLGIQYF

D gene: TRBD2
V gene: TRBV9
J gene: TRBJ2-1
clone size: .
CDR3 DNA: TGTGCCAGCAGCGTGGGAGGGGTTGGTAACAATGAGCAGTTCTTC
CDR3 protein: CASSVGGVGNNEQFF

D gene: TRBD2
V gene: TRBV28
J gene: TRBJ2-7
clone size: once
CDR3 DNA: TGTGCCATCCGACTAGCGGGAGGAGGCGAGCAGTACTTC
CDR3 protein: CAIRLAGGGEQYF

D gene: .
V gene: TRBV27
J gene: TRBJ1-5
clone size: .
CDR3 DNA: TGTGCCAGCAGTTTATTAGGGGGATCCGGCAATCAGCCCCAGCATTTT
CDR3 protein: CASSLLGGSGNQPQHF

D gene: .
V gene: TRBV5-6
J gene: TRBJ2-7
clone size: .
CDR3 DNA: TGTGCCAGCAGCCCCTTGGGGAGTCTTAACTCCTACGAGCAGTACTTC
CDR3 protein: CASSPLGSLNSYEQYF

D gene: .
V gene: TRBV5-1
J gene: TRBJ2-5
clone size: .
CDR3 DNA: TGCGCCAGCAGAGACTTGGAGACCCAGTACTTC
CDR3 protein: CASRDLETQYF